The 24 T cell receptor beta chains given below trace back to one sample, sequenced in a study of CD8 T cells in ankylosing spondylitis. TCRdb re-called the 5' RACE reads with MiXCR, one entry per CDR3 protein. This sample has around 230,000 distinct CDR3 sequences, with over 7% found just once. The sample was blood, either unsorted or a sorted T cell fraction (not recorded which). Source of these receptors: a female donor with ankylosing spondylitis or in good health (not recorded which).

This clonotype has at least ten counts. This sequence joins TRBV20-1 and TRBJ2-2, with D perhaps assigned TRBD1 or TRBD2 (6 bases each). V lost 3 bases and J 2 bases, leaving 10 bases between the germline ends. In germline, CDR1 is DFQATT, CDR2 SNEGSKA (reference sequence). The CDR3 covers 14 residues. The CDR3 region has the DNA TGCAGTGCTAGGGGCGGGACAAACACCGGGGAGCTGTTTTTT. It specifies CSARGGTNTGELFF.

This clonotype was observed many times. This rearrangement joins TRBV15 to TRBJ2-5; 12 nucleotides line up with TRBD2. This CDR3 comprises 16 residues. The J segment lost 4 bases and the V segment lost 6 bases, leaving 9 bases of the junction unmatched. The germline gives CDR1 LNHNV, CDR2 YYDKDF (reference sequence). The CDR3 DNA follows: TGTGCCACCAGTCCGAATCTAGCGGGAGGGAGAGAGACCCAGTACTTC. Protein product: CATSPNLAGGRETQYF.

In its sample, this clonotype was seen a few times. The chain carries TRBV12-3 or TRBV12-4 and TRBJ1-2; D is possibly TRBD1 (5 bases). This CDR3 spans 13 amino acids. With 7 bases removed from V and 6 bases from J, the gap between germline ends came to 15 bases. The CDR3 nucleotides read TGTGCCAGCAACCCTGGGGGTTGGAATGGCTACACCTTC. It codes for CASNPGGWNGYTF.

This clonotype was counted many times. The chain carries TRBV5-1 and TRBJ2-7; D remains ambiguous. Trimming pared 0 bases from V and 5 bases from J, leaving 9 bases between. CDR1 is SGHRS, CDR2 YFSETQ, per germline. The length of the CDR3 is 13 residues. CDR3 protein: CASSLAALDEQYF. CDR3 DNA: TGCGCCAGCAGCTTGGCGGCGTTGGACGAGCAGTACTTC.

Ten or more counts support this clonotype. The chain carries TRBV3-1 and TRBJ1-1, with D unclear. This CDR3 has 16 residues. In germline, CDR1 is LGHDT, CDR2 YNNKEL (reference sequence). With 1 base removed from V and 0 bases from J, the gap between germline ends came to 12 bases. The CDR3 region has the DNA TGTGCCAGCAGCCAAGTTTACGGCAGGCTGAACACTGAAGCTTTCTTT. Its translation is CASSQVYGRLNTEAFF.

This clonotype was counted ten times or more. J is TRBJ2-3 and V is TRBV20-1; D may match TRBD1 or TRBD2 (5 bases each). CDR1 and CDR2 from the germline V gene are DFQATT and SNEGSKA (reference sequence). The V end lost 3 bases, the J end lost 4 bases, and 8 bases lay between the germline ends. The CDR3 is 12 residues long. DNA for the CDR3: TGCAGTGCTAGCGGGGACGCAGATACGCAGTATTTT. Translation: CSASGDADTQYF.

In its sample, this clonotype was seen a few times. This chain connects TRBV7-2 to TRBJ2-7; D unresolved. The CDR3 extends over 14 amino acids. Germline CDR1 SGHTA, CDR2 FQGNSA. Deletions cut 5 bases from V and 0 bases from J, with 11 bases between. CDR3 amino acids: CASSPARSSYEQYF. CDR3 coding DNA: TGTGCCAGCAGCCCCGCAAGGAGCTCCTACGAGCAGTACTTC. Full variable domain (outside the CDR3, taken from reference TRBV7-2 and TRBJ2-7): GAGVSQSPSNKVTEKGKDVELRCDPISGHTALYWYRQSLGQGLEFLIYFQGNSAPDKSGLPSDRFSAERTGGSVSTLTIQRTQQEDSAVYLCASSPARSSYEQYFGPGTRLTVT.

The rearrangement links TRBV25-1 to TRBJ1-2; D unresolved. This CDR3 region has 14 residues. Germline V lookup: CDR1 MGHDK, CDR2 SYGVNS. Trimming removed 2 bases at V and 2 bases at J, with 9 bases between. CDR3 in DNA: TGTGCCAGCAGTGAAAAGGCCCGAAACTATGGCTACACCTTC. It encodes CASSEKARNYGYTF.

This clonotype was counted ten times or more. The chain uses TRBV7-2 and TRBJ2-1; the match to TRBD2 covers 12 bases. The CDR3 is 15 residues long. Losses at the gene ends were 5 bases for V and 8 bases for J; bases not matched to a gene: 7. Germline CDR1 and CDR2: SGHTA and FQGNSA. The CDR3 DNA reads TGTGCCAGCAGCCCCCCGACTAGCGGGAGCCATGAGCAGTTCTTC. It yields the protein CASSPPTSGSHEQFF.

This clonotype showed up just a few times. This chain joins TRBV5-6 and TRBJ2-7; the D is unclear. Trimming took off 3 bases at V and 2 bases at J, with 15 bases between the two ends. The CDR3 extends over 15 amino acids. Looked up from germline, CDR1 is SGHDT and CDR2 is YYEEEE. CDR3 in amino acids: CASSSIHGKPYEQYF. In DNA form, the CDR3 reads TGTGCCAGCAGCTCGATACATGGTAAGCCCTACGAGCAGTACTTC.

This clonotype has more than one count but fewer than ten. The rearrangement links TRBV20-1 to TRBJ1-2, with D unresolved. Trimming shortened V by 1 base and J by 4 bases, and 10 bases separated the two germline ends. Per the germline V gene, CDR1 is DFQATT and CDR2 is SNEGSKA (reference sequence). This CDR3 is 13 amino acids long. Written as DNA, the CDR3 is TGCAGTGCTAGAGTCGGCCAGGTCTATGGCTACACCTTC. Translated: CSARVGQVYGYTF.

This clonotype was counted many times. CDR3 sequence (DNA): TGTGCCAGCAGTAAAGGGGGTAATGAGCAGTTCTTC. It yields the protein CASSKGGNEQFF. The rearrangement links TRBV27 to TRBJ2-1, with a weak D call TRBD1 (6 bases). Germline lookup yields CDR1 MNHEY and CDR2 SMNVEV (reference sequence). The germline V and J ends were trimmed by 5 bases and 7 bases, with 9 bases remaining between them. The CDR3 contains 12 residues.

Many counts were recorded for this clonotype. The V and J genes are TRBV2 and TRBJ1-6; TRBD1 matches 9 bases. CDR1 SNHLY and CDR2 FYNNEI come from the germline V gene. This CDR3 spans 16 amino acids. V gave up 6 bases and J gave up 7 bases; unmatched junction bases: 10. CDR3 sequence: CASSSLRDRDNSPLHF. The DNA of the CDR3 is TGTGCCAGCAGCTCACTCCGGGACAGGGACAATTCACCCCTCCACTTT.

The table lists this clonotype with many counts. V usage is TRBV7-9 and J usage is TRBJ2-7; 7 bases match TRBD1. This CDR3 spans 14 amino acids. With V trimmed by 3 bases and J by 6 bases, 8 bases remained unmatched. Germline V lookup: CDR1 SEHNR, CDR2 FQNEAQ (reference sequence). CDR3 bases: TGTGCCAGCAGCTTGGCCCGACAGGGAACCGAGCAGTACTTC. Its translation is CASSLARQGTEQYF.

This clonotype was detected many times. The chain joins TRBV6-5 to TRBJ2-2; D perhaps matches TRBD1 (6 bases). The V and J ends lost 6 bases and 7 bases respectively, with 9 bases between them. This CDR3 is 12 amino acids long. The V gene's germline CDR1 is MNHEY and CDR2 SVGAGI. DNA for the CDR3: TGTGCCAGCAGGAGGGGGATCGGGGAGCTGTTTTTT. This translates into CASRRGIGELFF.

This clonotype has a handful of counts. The chain is built from TRBV29-1 and TRBJ1-2; D is undetermined. Trimming took 6 bases from V and 3 from J, leaving 11 bases between them. Per the germline V gene, CDR1 is SQVTM and CDR2 is ANQGSEA. The CDR3 loop spans 12 amino acids. CDR3 DNA sequence: TGCAGCGTCACTTCCCGGGACTATGGCTACACCTTC. This codes for CSVTSRDYGYTF.

This clonotype showed up many times. The genes are TRBV29-1 and TRBJ2-7; 8 bases match TRBD2. Germline V gives CDR1 SQVTM, CDR2 ANQGSEA. Trimming took 6 bases from V and 3 from J; bases not matched to a gene: 7. This CDR3 spans 13 amino acids. CDR3 coding DNA: TGCAGCGTGGAGACTAGCGCGAACTACGAGCAGTACTTC. The encoded protein is CSVETSANYEQYF.

The table lists this clonotype with many counts. The rearrangement links TRBV25-1 to TRBJ2-7; 7 nucleotides agree with TRBD1. The CDR3 extends over 14 amino acids. Trimming removed 8 bases from V and 2 bases from J; junction bases left unmatched: 9. Germline V lookup: CDR1 MGHDK, CDR2 SYGVNS. This chain's CDR3 is CASSFTGAPYEQYF. The CDR3 DNA sequence: TGTGCCAGCTCCTTCACAGGGGCCCCCTACGAGCAGTACTTC.

This clonotype was found a few times. V gene TRBV5-1 combines with J gene TRBJ2-1; 8 bases agree with TRBD1. The J segment lost 4 bases and the V segment lost 0 bases, leaving 3 bases of the junction unmatched. Germline V CDR1 and CDR2: SGHRS, YFSETQ. This CDR3 spans 15 amino acids. The CDR3, as DNA: TGCGCCAGCAGCTTGGCAAGGGACAGGTACAATGAGCAGTTCTTC. This encodes CASSLARDRYNEQFF.

Only a few counts were recorded for this clonotype. V usage is TRBV7-9 and J usage is TRBJ2-1; 7 bases match TRBD2. Germline V lookup: CDR1 SEHNR, CDR2 FQNEAQ (reference sequence). The CDR3 spans 15 residues. Losses at the gene ends were 0 bases for V and 9 bases for J; bases not matched to a gene: 8. The CDR3 reads CASSLAASGGGEQFF. CDR3 DNA sequence: TGTGCCAGCAGCTTAGCGGCTAGCGGTGGGGGTGAGCAGTTCTTC.

This clonotype was counted at least ten times. This chain uses TRBV30 with TRBJ2-7; TRBD2 matches at 14 bases. Germline V CDR1 and CDR2: GTSNPN, SVGIG (reference sequence). V lost 3 bases to trimming and J lost 3 bases; unmatched junction nucleotides: 10. The CDR3 totals 17 residues. DNA of the CDR3: TGTGCCTGGAGAGGGCAGGGGACTAGCGGGAGTGGCTACGAGCAGTACTTC. Its translation is CAWRGQGTSGSGYEQYF.

This clonotype has ten or more counts. The rearrangement joins TRBV20-1 to TRBJ2-1; D is unresolved. CDR1 DFQATT and CDR2 SNEGSKA come from the germline V gene (reference sequence). V dropped 6 bases and J dropped 4 bases, with 13 bases sitting between them. The CDR3 spans 13 residues. CDR3 DNA: TGCAGTGCCGAGATGCCCACTTACAATGAGCAGTTCTTC. Its translation is CSAEMPTYNEQFF.

This clonotype occurred a few times. A much larger clone lies a single base off, so this may be a read error. This chain uses TRBV5-1 with TRBJ1-2; D is perhaps TRBD1 (5 bases). Germline values: CDR1 SGHRS, CDR2 YFSETQ. The CDR3 runs to 16 residues. Trimming removed 4 bases from V and 2 bases from J, with 18 bases in between. DNA for the CDR3: TGCGCCAGCAGCCGACTTGGCGGGGGGGGAAACTATGGCTACACCTTC. The encoded protein is CASSRLGGGGNYGYTF.

This clonotype was observed at least ten times. The chain has TRBV20-1 and TRBJ2-1; 7 nucleotides align to TRBD2. V lost 3 bases and J lost 1; bases outside the gene matches: 9. Germline loops: CDR1 DFQATT, CDR2 SNEGSKA (reference sequence). The CDR3 length is 16 residues. In DNA form, the CDR3 reads TGCAGTGCTAGGGTCGCGGGAGTGGGATCCTACAATGAGCAGTTCTTC. This gives the protein CSARVAGVGSYNEQFF.